These 16 T cell receptor beta chains share one sample of origin, sequenced in a study of identical twins. TCRdb redid the calling of the 5' RACE reads with MiXCR, one entry per CDR3 protein. This table has under 300,000 distinct CDR3 sequences, around an eighth appearing once. The sequencing sample was made of memory (CD45RO+) T cells sorted from blood. Every receptor here comes from a woman in her late teens or twenties in good health.

CDR3 sequence: CASSIRQDAGYTF. The DNA for the CDR3 is TGTGCCAGCAGTATCCGACAAGATGCAGGCTACACCTTC. The rearrangement uses TRBV27 and TRBJ1-2; D call uncertain. V lost 5 bases and J 8 bases, leaving 15 bases between the germline ends. The CDR3 is 13 amino acids. Germline V gene sequence: CDR1 MNHEY, CDR2 SMNVEV (reference sequence).

In its sample, this clonotype was seen a few times. The chain uses TRBV21-1 and TRBJ1-2. TRBV21-1 corresponds to a pseudogene. The CDR3 loop spans 13 amino acids. The DNA of the CDR3 is TGTGCCATCCTCCCGGTTTTTCCCTATGGCTACACCTTC. It specifies CAILPVFPYGYTF.

The chain employs TRBV5-1 and TRBJ2-3; 7 nucleotides match TRBD2. CDR1 and CDR2 (germline): SGHRS, YFSETQ. The CDR3 spans 15 residues. Unmatched junction bases numbered 7, after V lost 6 bases and J lost 0 bases. The CDR3 protein is CASTPGLQSTDTQYF. The CDR3 DNA reads TGCGCCAGCACCCCGGGACTACAAAGCACAGATACGCAGTATTTT. The full variable domain, rest sourced from reference TRBV5-1 and TRBJ2-3, is KAGVTQTPRYLIKTRGQQVTLSCSPISGHRSVSWYQQTPGQGLQFLFEYFSETQRNKGNFPGRFSGRQFSNSRSEMNVSTLELGDSALYLCASTPGLQSTDTQYFGPGTRLTVL.

This chain joins TRBV3-1 and TRBJ2-1; D not resolved. The germline V gene encodes CDR1 LGHDT and CDR2 YNNKEL (reference sequence). V was cut by 6 bases and J by 6 bases, with 9 bases left in between. The CDR3 totals 12 residues. The CDR3 loop reads CASSLGSNEQFF. The DNA of the CDR3 is TGTGCCAGCAGTCTAGGATCCAATGAGCAGTTCTTC.

The chain recombines TRBV5-6 with TRBJ2-7; a possible D gene is TRBD1 (6 bases). V was pared by 3 bases and J by 5 bases, with 18 bases between. Germline CDR1 is SGHDT and CDR2 is YYEEEE. The CDR3 is made up of 15 amino acids. The DNA for the CDR3 is TGTGCCAGCAGCTCCCACCTACAGGGAATAGACGAGCAGTACTTC. It codes for CASSSHLQGIDEQYF.

This clonotype was observed a handful of times. The V and J genes are TRBV11-2 and TRBJ1-2; TRBD1 might be the D (5 bases). Trimming removed 5 bases from V and 3 bases from J, with 16 bases in between. There are 15 residues in the CDR3. CDR1 is SGHAT, CDR2 FQNNGV, per germline. CDR3 in amino acids: CASSPWAVGDYGYTF. CDR3 DNA sequence: TGTGCCAGCAGCCCCTGGGCCGTGGGGGACTATGGCTACACCTTC.

V and J are TRBV6-1 and TRBJ2-7, with a possible D match to TRBD1 (6 bases). V dropped 6 bases and J dropped 0 bases, with 12 bases sitting between them. The CDR3 is 14 residues long. Germline CDR1 MNHNS, CDR2 SASEGT. CDR3 nucleotide sequence: TGTGCCAGCAGGGGTTCGGGACACTCCTACGAGCAGTACTTC. Its translation is CASRGSGHSYEQYF.

The table lists this clonotype with a few counts. This CDR3 is CASSLGRGTGINEQYF. CDR3 coding DNA: TGTGCCAGCAGCTTAGGGCGGGGGACAGGGATAAACGAGCAGTACTTC. The chain uses TRBV11-2 and TRBJ2-7, with 9 positions matching TRBD1. Trimming cost V 1 base and J 5 bases; bases outside gene matches: 9. Germline V gene lookup returns CDR1 SGHAT and CDR2 FQNNGV. CDR3 length: 16 amino acids. Full variable domain (remainder filled in from reference TRBV11-2 and TRBJ2-7): EAGVAQSPRYKIIEKRQSVAFWCNPISGHATLYWYQQILGQGPKLLIQFQNNGVVDDSQLPKDRFSAERLKGVDSTLKIQPAKLEDSAVYLCASSLGRGTGINEQYFGPGTRLTVT.

The chain links TRBV7-9 to TRBJ1-2; maybe TRBD1 (6 bases). V was pared by 5 bases and J by 6 bases, with 13 bases between. The CDR3 extends over 13 amino acids. Germline CDR1 reads SEHNR; CDR2 reads FQNEAQ (reference sequence). In DNA, the CDR3 is TGTGCCAGCAGCACAGGGACCCAGGATGGCTACACCTTC. This codes for CASSTGTQDGYTF.

The J gene is TRBJ2-6, the V gene TRBV12-3 or TRBV12-4; the D is unclear. This CDR3 has 17 amino acids. V lost 6 bases, J lost 1 base, and 16 bases lay in between. In nucleotides, the CDR3 is TGTGCCAGCAGCCGGACCTTAAGGGCGTCTGGGGCCAACGTCCTGACTTTC. Protein sequence: CASSRTLRASGANVLTF.

A few counts support this clonotype. The chain couples TRBV27 to TRBJ1-5, with D unclear. Deletions cut 1 base from V and 1 base from J, with 5 bases between. This CDR3 contains 14 residues. CDR1 is MNHEY and CDR2 is SMNVEV in the germline V gene (reference sequence). The CDR3 coding sequence is TGTGCCAGCAGTTTATATCTAAGCAATCAGCCCCAGCATTTT. The encoded protein is CASSLYLSNQPQHF.

This rearrangement joins TRBV20-1 to TRBJ1-6; perhaps TRBD1 as D (6 bases). V lost 6 bases to trimming and J lost 7 bases, with 19 bases between them. From germline, CDR1 is DFQATT and CDR2 SNEGSKA (reference sequence). The CDR3 totals 15 residues. CDR3 sequence reads: CSARDSGAGNSPLHF. The CDR3 DNA is TGCAGTGCCCGCGACTCGGGGGCAGGGAATTCACCCCTCCACTTT.

The chain uses TRBV30 and TRBJ1-6; no reliable D call. The CDR3 has 12 residues. Germline CDR1 GTSNPN, CDR2 SVGIG (reference sequence). The V gene lost 4 bases and the J gene lost 13 bases, with 14 bases spanning the gap. The CDR3 nucleotides read TGTGCCTGGAAAAGGAGTAGGGCTCCCCTCCACTTT. This sequence encodes CAWKRSRAPLHF.

This clonotype was counted a few times. The CDR3 DNA reads TGCAGCGTTGGACCGGGCAGCACAGATACGCAGTATTTT. It codes for CSVGPGSTDTQYF. The V call is TRBV29-1, the J call TRBJ2-3, with D hard to call. The CDR3 contains 13 residues. The germline gives CDR1 SQVTM, CDR2 ANQGSEA. The V end lost 4 bases, the J end lost 0 bases, and 8 bases lay between the germline ends.

The rearrangement joins TRBV24-1 to TRBJ2-6; D call uncertain. Germline CDR1 reads KGHDR; CDR2 reads SFDVKD. V was shortened by 7 bases and J by 5 bases, with 5 bases between the two germline ends. The CDR3 length is 12 residues. CDR3 sequence (DNA): TGTGCCACCAGGGTCTGGGCCAACGTCCTGACTTTC. Encoded protein: CATRVWANVLTF.

This clonotype was counted at least ten times. The chain recombines TRBV20-1 with TRBJ2-2; 8 nucleotides agree with TRBD2. The J segment lost 1 base and the V segment lost 3 bases, leaving 7 bases of the junction unmatched. The V gene's germline CDR1 is DFQATT and CDR2 SNEGSKA (reference sequence). The CDR3 totals 16 residues. The CDR3 reads CSASSAGVRNTGELFF. The CDR3 DNA is TGCAGTGCTAGTTCAGCGGGAGTCAGGAACACCGGGGAGCTGTTTTTT.